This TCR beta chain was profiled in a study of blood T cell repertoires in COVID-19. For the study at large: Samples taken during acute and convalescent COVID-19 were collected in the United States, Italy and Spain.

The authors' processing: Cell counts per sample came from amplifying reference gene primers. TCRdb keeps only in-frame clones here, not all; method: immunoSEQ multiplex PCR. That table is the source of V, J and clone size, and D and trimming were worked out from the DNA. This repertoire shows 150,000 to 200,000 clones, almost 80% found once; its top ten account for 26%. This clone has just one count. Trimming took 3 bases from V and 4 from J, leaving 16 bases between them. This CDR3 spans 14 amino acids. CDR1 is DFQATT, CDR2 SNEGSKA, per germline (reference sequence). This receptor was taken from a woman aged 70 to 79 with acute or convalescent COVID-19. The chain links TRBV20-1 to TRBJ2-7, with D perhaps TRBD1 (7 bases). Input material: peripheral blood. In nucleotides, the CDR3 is TGCAGTGCTAGTAGCAGGGGGGCCGGATACGAGCAGTACTTC. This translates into CSASSRGAGYEQYF.